These 4 T cell receptor beta chains originate from one sample sequenced in a study of human T cells and chemical hapten exposure. Each CDR3 protein gets one entry after TCRdb re-called the RACE reads with MiXCR. In the table there are more than 70,000 distinct CDR3 sequences, over 8% of which are singletons. The sample's time point: healthy volunteer bleed at 2 weeks. Extraction of total RNA was performed on unfractionated whole blood. Sequencing was carried out using whole blood. The origin of the receptors is a female donor in good health. Some clones in this sample may be carry-over from other donors' samples.

This clonotype was observed many times. The chain carries TRBV4-1 and TRBJ2-1; D remains unclear. Between the trimmed V and J ends, which lost 5 bases and 2 bases, there was a span of 22 bases. The V gene's germline CDR1 is MGHRA and CDR2 YSYEKL. The CDR3 loop spans 18 amino acids. CDR3 in amino acids: CASSYRRIIGCAYNEQFF. The CDR3 nucleotides read TGCGCCAGCAGCTACCGCAGGATTATTGGTTGCGCCTACAATGAGCAGTTCTTC.

The chain joins TRBV10-3 to TRBJ1-2; 7 bases line up with TRBD1. The length of the CDR3 is 11 residues. V lost 9 bases to trimming and J lost 3 bases; unmatched junction nucleotides: 1. Germline V gene lookup returns CDR1 ENHRY and CDR2 SYGVKD. The CDR3 protein is CAIGTDYGYTF. The CDR3 region has the DNA TGTGCCATAGGGACAGACTATGGCTACACCTTC.

The chain combines TRBV28 with TRBJ1-2; tentative D call: TRBD1 (5 bases). Germline V gives CDR1 MDHEN, CDR2 SYDVKM. This CDR3 comprises 13 residues. Between the trimmed V and J ends, which lost 3 bases and 4 bases, there was a span of 9 bases. Here the CDR3 reads CASSLGRAYGYTF. CDR3 DNA: TGTGCCAGCAGTTTGGGCAGGGCCTATGGCTACACCTTC.

This rearrangement joins TRBV7-8 to TRBJ1-2; possibly TRBD1 for D (5 bases). CDR1 SGHVS and CDR2 FQNEAQ come from the germline V gene. V was pared by 5 bases and J by 7 bases, with 14 bases between. The CDR3 is 13 residues long. The CDR3 is CASSPGGAGGYTF. The DNA of the CDR3 is TGTGCCAGCAGCCCGGGGGGAGCGGGTGGCTACACCTTC.